This TCR beta chain was recovered during a study of cytomegalovirus exposure and HLA in healthy donors. In this sample, this clone turned up a few times. The PCR employed 60 Vbeta primers together with 13 Jbeta primers. The protocol was immunoSEQ multiplex PCR, while the TCRdb copy is restricted to in-frame clones and leaves out a portion. The sample records some 180,000 clones, about 81% being singletons. The ends were cut back, 11 bases at V and 3 bases at J, with 15 bases in the middle. Germline-derived CDR1 and CDR2 are SNHLY and FYNNEI. This CDR3 spans 13 amino acids. This chain uses TRBV2 with TRBJ2-3, with a tentative D call TRBD1 (6 bases). The TCR originated in a man aged 35 to 55 in good health and CMV-seronegative. Specimen: PBMCs. CDR3 sequence: CAGSQGSTDTQYF. The CDR3 DNA sequence: TGTGCCGGAAGTCAGGGGTCAACAGATACGCAGTATTTT.